This TCR beta chain was obtained from a study of T-cell reconstitution after alpha-beta-depleted transplantation in children. General study points: Where some patients showed high TCRbeta diversity at day 60, it came from recipient T cells and thymic progenitors that had survived. At the one-year point after transplant, T-cell counts and TCRbeta diversity were found to come mostly from T cells that had been newly produced. The origin of alpha-beta T cells about two months after transplant was reportedly several hundred expanded graft clones.

Germline CDR1 is SQVTM and CDR2 is ANQGSEA. There are 11 residues in the CDR3. V was cut by 6 bases and J by 9 bases, with 12 bases left in between. As concerns this clonotype: What it binds is not known.

The authors prepared the TCRbeta library with unique molecular identifiers. TCRdb fed the PCR reads into MiXCR, producing one record per CDR3 protein. The sample carries around 200,000 distinct CDR3 sequences, about a sixth recorded once. V usage is TRBV29-1 and J usage is TRBJ2-1, with a weak D call TRBD1 (6 bases). The sample was PBMCs, mostly from graft donor cells, taken 360 days after TCRalphabeta/CD19-depleted stem cell transplant. The sequence was obtained from a male patient between 2 and 10 years old who had a stem cell transplant for acute lymphoblastic leukemia, so the T cells may come from the graft donor. The CDR3 loop is CSVVTGSEQFF. Written as DNA, the CDR3 is TGCAGCGTGGTTACAGGGTCTGAGCAGTTCTTC.